Following are 17 T cell receptor beta chains from one sample sequenced in a study of T cells after yellow fever vaccination (dated by TCRdb to about 2019). The treatment or condition label for this specimen denotes: live attenuated yellow fever vaccine strain. Preparation of the library involved 5' RACE. Sequencing relied on an Illumina HiSeq 2500. The public reads were reanalyzed by TCRdb: fastp trimming at Q25, MiXCR alignment, in-frame beta chains only. Records with the same CDR3 protein are collapsed into one entry carrying the most frequent genes and DNA. The sample contains around 50,000 distinct CDR3 sequences, roughly 7.3% of them found a single time. The leading ten clones occupy 25% to 35% of the sample. The material sequenced was CD8+ T cells sorted from PBMCs, taken roughly 15 days after the first yellow fever vaccination. The receptors here all came from a man aged 18 to 30 who received the YFV17D yellow fever vaccine.

This clonotype was counted many times. The CDR3 region is CASSGQGYEKLFF. CDR3 coding DNA: TGTGCCAGCAGCGGACAGGGGTATGAAAAACTGTTTTTT. The rearrangement uses TRBV7-9 and TRBJ1-4; TRBD1 aligns across 9 bases. After removal of 5 bases from V and 6 bases from J, the junction contained 1 base not matched to a gene. This CDR3 has 13 amino acids. Germline CDR1 SEHNR, CDR2 FQNEAQ (reference sequence).

At least ten counts were recorded for this clonotype. The chain is built from TRBV4-1 and TRBJ2-7; a weak D match, TRBD1 (6 bases). Germline V gene data show CDR1 as MGHRA and CDR2 as YSYEKL. This CDR3 comprises 15 residues. V lost 4 bases and J lost 3, with 16 bases in between. CDR3 sequence (DNA): TGCGCCAGCAGCCGGAATCGGGACACCGGCTACGAGCAGTACTTC. Its translation is CASSRNRDTGYEQYF.

J is TRBJ2-3 and V is TRBV5-4, with TRBD2 as a possible D gene (5 bases). Germline-derived CDR1 and CDR2 are SGHNT and YYREEE (reference sequence). The length of the CDR3 is 13 residues. Trimming cost V 8 bases and J 10 bases, with 20 bases left between them. CDR3 sequence reads: CARGWSRGAAQYF. CDR3 sequence (DNA): TGTGCCAGGGGCTGGTCTCGGGGAGCCGCGCAGTATTTT.

The genes are TRBV20-1 and TRBJ1-2; possibly TRBD1 for D (6 bases). V was pared by 6 bases and J by 6 bases, with 8 bases between. Germline V lookup: CDR1 DFQATT, CDR2 SNEGSKA (reference sequence). CDR3 size: 10 residues. The CDR3 loop reads CSADSNGYTF. As DNA, the CDR3 is TGCAGTGCGGACAGCAATGGCTACACCTTC.

There are many counts of this clonotype. The chain employs TRBV4-1 and TRBJ2-7; 9 nucleotides line up with TRBD1. Germline loops: CDR1 MGHRA, CDR2 YSYEKL. Trimming cost V 4 bases and J 3 bases; bases outside gene matches: 7. There are 15 residues in the CDR3. The CDR3: CASSLAQGAHYEQYF. The CDR3 DNA follows: TGCGCCAGCAGCCTCGCACAGGGGGCACACTACGAGCAGTACTTC.

This clonotype was recorded many times. The CDR3 DNA sequence: TGTGCCAGCAGCGACCGGGACAACCAAGAGACCCAGTACTTC. Encoded protein: CASSDRDNQETQYF. The rearrangement joins TRBV9 to TRBJ2-5; TRBD1 might be the D (6 bases). The CDR3 sequence is 14 residues long. V lost 3 bases to trimming and J lost 0 bases, with 9 bases between them. Germline V lookup: CDR1 SGDLS, CDR2 YYNGEE.

The chain joins TRBV12-3 or TRBV12-4 to TRBJ1-1; D not certain. This CDR3 spans 13 amino acids. V lost 3 bases and J 6 bases, leaving 11 bases between the germline ends. The CDR3 protein is CASSFERLAEAFF. CDR3 sequence (DNA): TGTGCCAGCAGTTTCGAGAGGCTTGCTGAAGCTTTCTTT.

This clonotype was observed many times. Here the CDR3 DNA reads TGTGCCAGCAGCCGTTCAGGACGGGAAGAGACCCAGTACTTC. Translating it yields CASSRSGREETQYF. V gene TRBV7-9 combines with J gene TRBJ2-5; D is unclear. The V gene's germline CDR1 is SEHNR and CDR2 FQNEAQ (reference sequence). V gave up 5 bases and J gave up 3 bases, with 13 bases separating them. There are 14 residues in the CDR3. Full variable domain (remainder filled in from reference TRBV7-9 and TRBJ2-5): DTGVSQNPRHKITKRGQNVTFRCDPISEHNRLYWYRQTLGQGPEFLTYFQNEAQLEKSRLLSDRFSAERPKGSFSTLEIQRTEQGDSAMYLCASSRSGREETQYFGPGTRLLVL.

Ten or more counts support this clonotype. The rearrangement links TRBV10-3 to TRBJ2-7, with TRBD1 as a possible D gene (5 bases). The CDR3 spans 13 residues. V was shortened by 10 bases and J by 0 bases, with 13 bases between the two germline ends. Germline V CDR1 and CDR2: ENHRY, SYGVKD. This CDR3 is CATAGPSSYEQYF. CDR3 bases: TGTGCCACCGCAGGGCCGAGCTCCTACGAGCAGTACTTC.

This clonotype showed up just a few times. The rearrangement links TRBV6-1 to TRBJ1-4; the D is unclear. This CDR3 has 14 amino acids. Looked up from germline, CDR1 is MNHNS and CDR2 is SASEGT. The germline V and J ends were trimmed by 4 bases and 0 bases, with 6 bases remaining between them. The DNA for the CDR3 is TGTGCCAGCAGTGTAGTTGCAACTAATGAAAAACTGTTTTTT. The encoded protein is CASSVVATNEKLFF.

This clonotype is medium-sized. The chain has TRBV2 and TRBJ2-7, with D uncertain. Germline V CDR1 and CDR2: SNHLY, FYNNEI. The CDR3 loop spans 15 amino acids. The germline V and J ends were trimmed by 1 base and 5 bases, with 15 bases remaining between them. The CDR3 here is CASSEERMRFDEQYV. CDR3 nucleotide sequence: TGTGCCAGCAGTGAAGAAAGAATGCGATTCGACGAGCAGTACGTC.

The V gene is TRBV12-3 or TRBV12-4, the J gene TRBJ1-2; D not certain. This CDR3 is 15 amino acids long. V lost 5 bases, J lost 7 bases, and 20 bases lay in between. Written as DNA, the CDR3 is TGTGCCAGCAGTCCAATCGCCGACATGGTATTTGGCTACACCTTC. Amino acids: CASSPIADMVFGYTF.

The sample holds a few counts of this clonotype. The V and J genes are TRBV4-1 and TRBJ1-4; TRBD1 agrees at 9 bases. Trimming at V came to 3 bases and at J to 5 bases, leaving 7 bases not matched to a gene. CDR1 is MGHRA and CDR2 is YSYEKL in the germline V gene. This CDR3 comprises 16 residues. The CDR3 DNA is TGCGCCAGCAGCCAGCCGGGACAGGGATTAAATGAAAAACTGTTTTTT. Amino acids: CASSQPGQGLNEKLFF.

In this sample, this clonotype turned up many times. The chain has TRBV3-1 and TRBJ2-4, with D possibly matching TRBD1 (6 bases). CDR3 length equals 17 residues. V gave up 1 base and J gave up 1 base, with 14 bases separating them. CDR1 and CDR2 from the germline V gene are LGHDT and YNNKEL (reference sequence). Here the CDR3 DNA reads TGTGCCAGCAGCCAAGTTAGTAAGGGGGAGGCCAAAAACATTCAGTACTTC. Translation gives CASSQVSKGEAKNIQYF.

This clonotype was seen many times. This rearrangement joins TRBV7-9 to TRBJ2-2; D is ambiguous. Germline lookup yields CDR1 SEHNR and CDR2 FQNEAQ (reference sequence). V was trimmed by 5 bases and J by 6 bases, leaving 10 bases between them. The CDR3 covers 13 residues. CDR3 sequence: CASSRPGPGELFF. CDR3 DNA: TGTGCCAGCAGCCGTCCTGGTCCCGGGGAGCTGTTTTTT.

This chain uses TRBV28 with TRBJ2-1; perhaps TRBD2 as D (6 bases). The V and J ends lost 8 bases and 6 bases respectively, with 17 bases between them. Germline V lookup: CDR1 MDHEN, CDR2 SYDVKM. This CDR3 region has 14 residues. This chain's CDR3 is CASGPEGLRNEQFF. The DNA for the CDR3 is TGTGCCAGCGGCCCCGAGGGACTGCGCAATGAGCAGTTCTTC.

This clonotype was detected a few times. The chain combines TRBV27 with TRBJ1-2, with a tentative D call TRBD1 (5 bases). This CDR3 spans 11 amino acids. V dropped 6 bases and J dropped 8 bases, with 10 bases sitting between them. CDR1 and CDR2 (germline): MNHEY, SMNVEV (reference sequence). The DNA for the CDR3 is TGTGCCAGCAGGGGGGGGGGAGGCTACACCTTC. It yields the protein CASRGGGGYTF.